The 10 T cell receptor beta chains presented below share a single source sample, sequenced in a study of shared clonotypes between healthy human individuals. This table comes from immunoSEQ multiplex PCR, and its TCRdb copy is limited to in-frame clones, with some not included. This table has about 590,000 clones, just under 97% appearing once. Terminally differentiated effector memory CD45RA+ cells were excluded by CCR7 positive selection of CD45RO-negative cells. Specimen: naive CD8+ T cells sorted from blood. These receptors were obtained from a woman aged 30 to 39 in good health.

V and J are TRBV13 and TRBJ2-1; 9 nucleotides align to TRBD2. The length of the CDR3 is 17 residues. Germline-derived CDR1 and CDR2 are PRHDT and FYEKMQ (reference sequence). Trimming took 0 bases from V and 5 from J; bases not matched to a gene: 8. The CDR3, as DNA: TGTGCCAGCAGCTTAGGGGGCGCGGGAGGGCCTCACAATGAGCAGTTCTTC. Translating it yields CASSLGGAGGPHNEQFF.

The chain is built from TRBV6-9 and TRBJ1-1, with D hard to call. Trimming took off 4 bases at V and 10 bases at J, with 13 bases between the two ends. The germline V gene encodes CDR1 MNHGY and CDR2 SVAAGI. The CDR3 has 12 residues. The CDR3 DNA follows: TGTGCCAGCAGTTTTCCGACACTAAGAGCTTTCTTT. Translation gives CASSFPTLRAFF.

The chain is built from TRBV28 and TRBJ2-7; 13 nucleotides match TRBD2. This CDR3 contains 19 residues. The germline gives CDR1 MDHEN, CDR2 SYDVKM. The junction had 17 bases not matched to a gene; V was cut back by 5 bases and J by 4 bases. The CDR3 DNA reads as TGTGCCAGCAGTCCCGGGACTAGCGGGGCCCACCCAAATAATTACGAGCAGTACTTC. Amino acids: CASSPGTSGAHPNNYEQYF.

V gene TRBV14 combines with J gene TRBJ2-1, with 7 bases that match TRBD2. CDR3 length equals 16 residues. In germline, CDR1 is SGHDN, CDR2 FVKESK. V was pared by 4 bases and J by 4 bases, with 10 bases of the junction left unmatched. In DNA, the CDR3 is TGTGCCAGCAGCCTCCCAGCGGGGAAGGGTTACAATGAGCAGTTCTTC. Translated: CASSLPAGKGYNEQFF.

V gene TRBV29-1 combines with J gene TRBJ2-3; no definite D call. Trimming shortened V by 3 bases and J by 4 bases, and 11 bases separated the two germline ends. This CDR3 has 13 amino acids. CDR1 is SQVTM, CDR2 ANQGSEA, per germline. CDR3 residues: CSVDLPLSDTQYF. The CDR3 nucleotides are TGCAGCGTTGACTTACCCTTATCAGATACGCAGTATTTT.

Comment on this clone: Other DNA sequences in this specimen translate into the identical CDR3. The chain has TRBV5-1 and TRBJ1-5; D is uncertain. Germline V CDR1 and CDR2: SGHRS, YFSETQ. The CDR3 is made up of 14 amino acids. Trimming removed 0 bases from V and 2 bases from J, with 6 bases in between. The CDR3 nucleotides are TGCGCCAGCAGCTTGGACGGAGGCAATCAGCCCCAGCATTTT. This codes for CASSLDGGNQPQHF.

CDR3 sequence: CASSVSWGSDTQYF. CDR3 nucleotides: TGTGCCAGCAGCGTAAGCTGGGGTTCAGATACGCAGTATTTT. This chain connects TRBV9 to TRBJ2-3; no firm D call. The CDR3 has 14 residues. Trimming stripped 1 base from V and 4 bases from J, with 10 bases between. Germline assignment: CDR1 SGDLS and CDR2 YYNGEE.

The V and J genes are TRBV2 and TRBJ2-5; D gene ambiguous. Germline V lookup: CDR1 SNHLY, CDR2 FYNNEI. This CDR3 contains 15 residues. V dropped 1 base and J dropped 2 bases, with 11 bases sitting between them. This CDR3 reads CASSEGPKPQETQYF. DNA of the CDR3: TGTGCCAGCAGTGAAGGGCCTAAACCTCAAGAGACCCAGTACTTC.

The V call is TRBV7-8, the J call TRBJ2-7, with D uncertain. The V end was cut by 1 base, the J end by 7 bases, with 11 bases between. CDR1 is SGHVS and CDR2 is FQNEAQ in the germline V gene. The CDR3 has 13 residues. The CDR3 reads CASSLVALREQYF. The DNA of the CDR3 is TGTGCCAGCAGCTTAGTCGCACTCCGGGAGCAGTACTTC.

The chain joins TRBV6-5 to TRBJ1-1; no clear D gene. V lost 6 bases and J 6 bases, leaving 20 bases between the germline ends. CDR1 MNHEY and CDR2 SVGAGI come from the germline V gene. The CDR3 loop spans 15 amino acids. The CDR3 reads CASSNGLLEGSEAFF. CDR3 nucleotides: TGTGCCAGCAGCAACGGATTACTAGAGGGCTCTGAAGCTTTCTTT.